The rows below give T cell receptor beta chains drawn from one sample of a study of blood T cell repertoires in COVID-19. Here immunoSEQ multiplex PCR was the method, and the copy in TCRdb shows in-frame clones only, minus some. The table includes just over 350,000 clones, 70% to 90% detected once. The sequencing input was peripheral blood. These receptors originate from a woman in her sixties or seventies with COVID-19, enrolled during active disease. Both conserved end residues are part of each CDR3. A D gene is named only where the DNA matches it firmly. The size entry is marked missing in some rows and otherwise reads once, few, many or a size class.

cdr3_nt: TGTGCCAGCTCACCACCGGGGCCTTCTAACTATGGCTACACCTTC; cdr3_aa: CASSPPGPSNYGYTF; v_call: TRBV18; j_call: TRBJ1-2; clone_size: -; d_call: -
cdr3_nt: TGTGCCTGGGGGGGCGGCGGGAACCTCTACGAGCAGTACTTC; cdr3_aa: CAWGGGGNLYEQYF; v_call: TRBV30; j_call: TRBJ2-7; clone_size: -; d_call: -
cdr3_nt: TGTGCCAGCATGGGGGGCTCCTACAATGAGCAGTTCTTC; cdr3_aa: CASMGGSYNEQFF; v_call: TRBV12-3/TRBV12-4; j_call: TRBJ2-1; clone_size: once; d_call: -
cdr3_nt: TGTGCCAGTAGTTTAACTATTACCTTAGGAAATGAGCAGTTCTTC; cdr3_aa: CASSLTITLGNEQFF; v_call: TRBV19; j_call: TRBJ2-1; clone_size: -; d_call: -
cdr3_nt: TGCGCCAGCAGCTTCGGGAGAACCGGCTATGGCTACACCTTC; cdr3_aa: CASSFGRTGYGYTF; v_call: TRBV5-1; j_call: TRBJ1-2; clone_size: -; d_call: -
cdr3_nt: TGTGCCAGCAGCTTGGGGACAGGGGTCAACTATGGCTACACCTTC; cdr3_aa: CASSLGTGVNYGYTF; v_call: TRBV5-6; j_call: TRBJ1-2; clone_size: -; d_call: TRBD1
cdr3_nt: TGTGCCAGCAGCGCCCTACTAGCGGGGGGGACTTCAGATACGCAGTATTTT; cdr3_aa: CASSALLAGGTSDTQYF; v_call: TRBV9; j_call: TRBJ2-3; clone_size: -; d_call: TRBD2
cdr3_nt: TGTGCCAGCTTCTCGGACAGCCGGACCTACGAGCAGTACTTC; cdr3_aa: CASFSDSRTYEQYF; v_call: TRBV18; j_call: TRBJ2-7; clone_size: -; d_call: -
cdr3_nt: TGTGCCAGCAGTTACCCCAAAGGGGGGGGGCAAGATACGCAGTATTTT; cdr3_aa: CASSYPKGGGQDTQYF; v_call: TRBV6-2/TRBV6-3; j_call: TRBJ2-3; clone_size: -; d_call: -
cdr3_nt: TGCAGCGTTCGGGAAACCACAGATACGCAGTATTTT; cdr3_aa: CSVRETTDTQYF; v_call: TRBV29-1; j_call: TRBJ2-3; clone_size: -; d_call: -
cdr3_nt: TGTGCCAGCAGCCGACCGGTCAGGACAGCCGAAGAGACCCAGTACTTC; cdr3_aa: CASSRPVRTAEETQYF; v_call: TRBV7-9; j_call: TRBJ2-5; clone_size: -; d_call: -
cdr3_nt: TGTGCCTGGAGTGGCGAGGTTCAGAACACTGAAGCTTTCTTT; cdr3_aa: CAWSGEVQNTEAFF; v_call: TRBV30; j_call: TRBJ1-1; clone_size: -; d_call: -
cdr3_nt: TGTGCCAGCAGCCCAACGGGAGCTAGAAACACCATATATTTT; cdr3_aa: CASSPTGARNTIYF; v_call: TRBV7-9; j_call: TRBJ1-3; clone_size: once; d_call: -
cdr3_nt: TGCGCCAGCAGCTTGGGGCCTCAGGGGGGCGATTCACCCCTCCACTTT; cdr3_aa: CASSLGPQGGDSPLHF; v_call: TRBV5-1; j_call: TRBJ1-6; clone_size: -; d_call: TRBD1
cdr3_nt: TGTGCCAGCAGCTTGGCAGGCCTCTATGGCTACACCTTC; cdr3_aa: CASSLAGLYGYTF; v_call: TRBV5-4; j_call: TRBJ1-2; clone_size: -; d_call: -
cdr3_nt: TGTGCCAGCAGCCAAGCCCACGGGACAGAGATTGAAAAACTGTTTTTT; cdr3_aa: CASSQAHGTEIEKLFF; v_call: TRBV4-2; j_call: TRBJ1-4; clone_size: -; d_call: TRBD1
cdr3_nt: TGTGCCAGCAGTGTTTCGGGGGGCGGGGAGCTGTTTTTT; cdr3_aa: CASSVSGGGELFF; v_call: TRBV2; j_call: TRBJ2-2; clone_size: -; d_call: TRBD2
cdr3_nt: TGTGCCAGTAGTATAGCGGTGGCAGGGAGGAATGGCTACACCTTC; cdr3_aa: CASSIAVAGRNGYTF; v_call: TRBV19; j_call: TRBJ1-2; clone_size: -; d_call: -
cdr3_nt: TGTGCCAGCAGCAATCCCCTAGCGGGGGGTGGGACCCAGTACTTC; cdr3_aa: CASSNPLAGGGTQYF; v_call: TRBV5-4; j_call: TRBJ2-5; clone_size: -; d_call: TRBD2
cdr3_nt: TGTGCCAGCAGTTCGGGGGGGAGTCAGCCCCAGCATTTT; cdr3_aa: CASSSGGSQPQHF; v_call: TRBV27; j_call: TRBJ1-5; clone_size: -; d_call: -
cdr3_nt: TGTGCCAGCAGCTTAAGAGGGTTAGACTATGGCTACACCTTC; cdr3_aa: CASSLRGLDYGYTF; v_call: TRBV5-6; j_call: TRBJ1-2; clone_size: -; d_call: -
cdr3_nt: TGTGCCAGCAGTTGGATCCCAGGGGGCTCCTCGTACGAGCAGTACTTC; cdr3_aa: CASSWIPGGSSYEQYF; v_call: TRBV27; j_call: TRBJ2-7; clone_size: -; d_call: TRBD1
cdr3_nt: TGTGCCAGCAGTGAAACCGGGACAGGGCATCCCGGGAGAACTGAAGCTTTCTTT; cdr3_aa: CASSETGTGHPGRTEAFF; v_call: TRBV6-4; j_call: TRBJ1-1; clone_size: -; d_call: TRBD1
cdr3_nt: TGTGCCAGCAGTTTACTTACAGGGCGGTGGGGCTACGAGCAGTACTTC; cdr3_aa: CASSLLTGRWGYEQYF; v_call: TRBV6-5; j_call: TRBJ2-7; clone_size: -; d_call: -
cdr3_nt: TGCAGCGTTGAGGGCCCAGGTAGCACAGATACGCAGTATTTT; cdr3_aa: CSVEGPGSTDTQYF; v_call: TRBV29-1; j_call: TRBJ2-3; clone_size: -; d_call: -
cdr3_nt: TGTGCCAGCACCTTAGGGGGGGGCGCGAGGAACACTGAAGCTTTCTTT; cdr3_aa: CASTLGGGARNTEAFF; v_call: TRBV28; j_call: TRBJ1-1; clone_size: -; d_call: -
cdr3_nt: TGCGCCAGCAGCCCCGTTGCTGGGCCGAACACTGAAGCTTTCTTT; cdr3_aa: CASSPVAGPNTEAFF; v_call: TRBV5-1; j_call: TRBJ1-1; clone_size: -; d_call: -
cdr3_nt: TGCGCCAGCAGCTTGGTGTTAGCTACCTCCTACAATGAGCAGTTCTTC; cdr3_aa: CASSLVLATSYNEQFF; v_call: TRBV5-1; j_call: TRBJ2-1; clone_size: -; d_call: -
cdr3_nt: TGCGCCAGCAGCAGCGGGACTTCCTTGGGAGAGACCCAGTACTTC; cdr3_aa: CASSSGTSLGETQYF; v_call: TRBV5-1; j_call: TRBJ2-5; clone_size: -; d_call: TRBD2
cdr3_nt: TGTGCCAGCAGCCCAAGGGGACTAGCTGGCTACAATGAGCAGTTCTTC; cdr3_aa: CASSPRGLAGYNEQFF; v_call: TRBV7-2; j_call: TRBJ2-1; clone_size: -; d_call: TRBD2
cdr3_nt: TGTGCCAGCAGCTCTGAAAACATTCAGTACTTC; cdr3_aa: CASSSENIQYF; v_call: TRBV25-1; j_call: TRBJ2-4; clone_size: -; d_call: -
cdr3_nt: TGTGCCAGCAGCTTAATTTCCGCCAGGGAAGATTACGGCACAGATACGCAGTATTTT; cdr3_aa: CASSLISAREDYGTDTQYF; v_call: TRBV13; j_call: TRBJ2-3; clone_size: -; d_call: -
cdr3_nt: TGTGCCAGCATCAATAGTGGCACCGGGGAGCTGTTTTTT; cdr3_aa: CASINSGTGELFF; v_call: TRBV5-6; j_call: TRBJ2-2; clone_size: -; d_call: -
cdr3_nt: TGCGCCAGTCGCCAGCGGGGTACAGATACGCAGTATTTT; cdr3_aa: CASRQRGTDTQYF; v_call: TRBV5-1; j_call: TRBJ2-3; clone_size: -; d_call: TRBD2
cdr3_nt: TGTGCCACCAGCAGAGACTATCAAGAGACCCAGTACTTC; cdr3_aa: CATSRDYQETQYF; v_call: TRBV15; j_call: TRBJ2-5; clone_size: -; d_call: -
cdr3_nt: TGTGCCATCACAGGGCTAGCGGGGACCACAGATACGCAGTATTTT; cdr3_aa: CAITGLAGTTDTQYF; v_call: TRBV10-3; j_call: TRBJ2-3; clone_size: -; d_call: TRBD2
cdr3_nt: TGCAGCGTTGCAGGTTCGCAGAACACTGAAGCTTTCTTT; cdr3_aa: CSVAGSQNTEAFF; v_call: TRBV29-1; j_call: TRBJ1-1; clone_size: -; d_call: -
cdr3_nt: TGTGCCAGCAGTCCACACCCAGGGGGGGAAAAACTGTTTTTT; cdr3_aa: CASSPHPGGEKLFF; v_call: TRBV6-6; j_call: TRBJ1-4; clone_size: -; d_call: TRBD1
cdr3_nt: TGTGCCAGCAGTCTCTGGGGCCAGGGAAAGACCGGGGAGCTGTTTTTT; cdr3_aa: CASSLWGQGKTGELFF; v_call: TRBV6-8; j_call: TRBJ2-2; clone_size: -; d_call: -
cdr3_nt: TGTGCCAGCAGCCCCATAGCGGGGGTCTACAATGAGCAGTTCTTC; cdr3_aa: CASSPIAGVYNEQFF; v_call: TRBV9; j_call: TRBJ2-1; clone_size: -; d_call: TRBD2
cdr3_nt: TGTGCCAGCAGTTACTCGACAGGGGGCTCACCCCTCCACTTT; cdr3_aa: CASSYSTGGSPLHF; v_call: TRBV6-5; j_call: TRBJ1-6; clone_size: -; d_call: TRBD1
cdr3_nt: TGTGCCAGCAGCAAAGGCCTAGCGGGGGTCGGAACGCAGTATTTT; cdr3_aa: CASSKGLAGVGTQYF; v_call: TRBV7-2; j_call: TRBJ2-3; clone_size: -; d_call: TRBD2
cdr3_nt: TGTGCCAGCAGTTTATCAATGGGGGCGCCGGATACGCAGTATTTT; cdr3_aa: CASSLSMGAPDTQYF; v_call: TRBV27; j_call: TRBJ2-3; clone_size: -; d_call: -
cdr3_nt: TGTGCCAGCAGCTTTAGCGGGCAGACCCGTCGTTACACCGGGGAGCTGTTTTTT; cdr3_aa: CASSFSGQTRRYTGELFF; v_call: TRBV5-5; j_call: TRBJ2-2; clone_size: -; d_call: TRBD2
cdr3_nt: TGTGCCAGCAGGCCGGGACAGGCCCTCTATGGCTACACCTTC; cdr3_aa: CASRPGQALYGYTF; v_call: TRBV6-5; j_call: TRBJ1-2; clone_size: -; d_call: TRBD1
cdr3_nt: TGTGCCAGCAGCTTAACGTTCCGGTCGATGAACACTGAAGCTTTCTTT; cdr3_aa: CASSLTFRSMNTEAFF; v_call: TRBV7-3; j_call: TRBJ1-1; clone_size: -; d_call: -
cdr3_nt: TGTGCCAGCAGCTTCGCGGGGAACTATGGCTACACCTTC; cdr3_aa: CASSFAGNYGYTF; v_call: TRBV7-2; j_call: TRBJ1-2; clone_size: -; d_call: -